This T cell receptor (beta chain) was recorded in a study of cytomegalovirus exposure and HLA in healthy donors. Germline V gene lookup returns CDR1 SEHNR and CDR2 FQNEAQ (reference sequence). The CDR3 is 10 amino acids. The PCR used 60 Vbeta and 13 Jbeta primers. The data were produced by immunoSEQ multiplex PCR, yet TCRdb's version contains in-frame clones alone and is incomplete. The sample lists roughly 140,000 clones; around three quarters were seen once. Turning to this clone: The junction does not match germline at one end; this may be a read error.

The origin of this receptor is a woman aged 35 to 49 in good health and CMV-seropositive. The sample was PBMCs. The V call is TRBV7-9, the J call TRBJ2-2; D gene uncertain. CDR3 DNA: TGTTCCAGCAGCCTGGGGGAGCTGTTTTTT. Translated: CSSSLGELFF. The whole variable domain, filled in from reference TRBV7-9 and TRBJ2-2, reads DTGVSQNPRHKITKRGQNVTFRCDPISEHNRLYWYRQTLGQGPEFLTYFQNEAQLEKSRLLSDRFSAERPKGSFSTLEIQRTEQGDSAMYLCSSSLGELFFGEGSRLTVL.